This T cell receptor beta chain comes out of a study of shared clonotypes between healthy human individuals. Study-wide findings and caveats: Between a handful of donors, naive CD4 clonotypes were shared at a level of about 5%.

On this clone itself: Its specificity is not known.

TCRdb's copy holds only in-frame clones and misses some; the assay was immunoSEQ multiplex PCR. The sample records some 2,500,000 clones, more than 85% being singletons. This receptor was obtained from a man aged 18 to 29 in good health. Some clones in this sample may be carry-over from other donors' samples. What was sequenced was naive CD4+ T cells from PBMCs. The sample's subset: CD45RA+ positively selected.

The CDR3 DNA reads as TGTGCCAGTAGTGGACAGAACCTTAATGAAAAACTGTTTTTT. Amino acid sequence: CASSGQNLNEKLFF. The genes are TRBV19 and TRBJ1-4; TRBD1 is a possible D gene (6 bases). This CDR3 has 14 residues. Germline CDR1 reads LNHDA; CDR2 reads SQIVND (reference sequence). V dropped 5 bases and J dropped 4 bases, with 11 bases sitting between them.